These 10 T cell receptor beta chains were all obtained from the same sample, sequenced in a study of blood T cell repertoires in COVID-19. The protocol was immunoSEQ multiplex PCR, while the TCRdb copy is restricted to in-frame clones and leaves out a portion. The sample yields approximately 310,000 clones, around 87% seen once. The sequenced sample was peripheral blood. The source is a woman aged 50 to 65 who had recovered from COVID-19.

The V and J genes are TRBV10-1 and TRBJ2-1, with 11 positions matching TRBD1. The CDR3 length is 17 residues. Germline CDR1 reads WNHNN; CDR2 reads SYGVQD (reference sequence). The junction had 13 bases not matched to a gene; V was cut back by 5 bases and J by 7 bases. CDR3 amino acids: CASSRAARDRGVNEQFF. The CDR3 DNA reads as TGCGCCAGCAGTCGGGCAGCCCGGGACAGGGGGGTGAATGAGCAGTTCTTC.

The chain recombines TRBV29-1 with TRBJ2-3; TRBD2 aligns across 7 bases. This CDR3 has 12 amino acids. Germline V gene data show CDR1 as SQVTM and CDR2 as ANQGSEA. J gave up 4 bases and V 6 bases, and 4 bases lay outside the gene matches. CDR3 sequence reads: CSVWTSSDTQYF. The CDR3 DNA follows: TGCAGCGTGTGGACTAGTTCAGATACGCAGTATTTT.

The rearrangement links TRBV9 to TRBJ2-1; TRBD2 matches at 15 bases. The germline CDR1 and CDR2 sequences are SGDLS and YYNGEE. The V gene end was trimmed by 6 bases and the J gene end by 12 bases; junction bases not matched to a gene: 4. The CDR3 sequence is 13 residues long. CDR3 sequence: CASTPGLAGGQFF. Written as DNA, the CDR3 is TGTGCCAGCACCCCGGGACTAGCGGGAGGGCAGTTCTTC.

CDR3 in DNA: TGTGCCAGCATCCCAGGTACAGCCGAAGAGACCCAGTACTTC. This encodes CASIPGTAEETQYF. The rearrangement uses TRBV2 and TRBJ2-5; D is ambiguous. This CDR3 has 14 residues. Trimming removed 7 bases from V and 3 bases from J, with 15 bases in between. Germline values: CDR1 SNHLY, CDR2 FYNNEI.

This clone was seen only once. The V and J genes are TRBV18 and TRBJ2-3; D gene uncertain. Germline CDR1 reads KGHSH; CDR2 reads LQKENI. The CDR3 spans 14 residues. The V gene lost 0 bases and the J gene lost 0 bases, with 4 bases spanning the gap. In nucleotides, the CDR3 is TGTGCCAGCTCACCACCCGGGAGCACAGATACGCAGTATTTT. Protein sequence: CASSPPGSTDTQYF.

The J gene is TRBJ2-1, the V gene TRBV10-3; TRBD2 is a possible D gene (6 bases). Germline assignment: CDR1 ENHRY and CDR2 SYGVKD. The germline V and J ends were trimmed by 0 bases and 1 base, with 10 bases remaining between them. CDR3 length: 16 residues. CDR3 sequence: CAISESVAGSYNEQFF. CDR3 coding DNA: TGTGCCATCAGTGAGTCGGTCGCGGGGTCCTACAATGAGCAGTTCTTC.

This clone was seen only a few times. The genes are TRBV5-1 and TRBJ1-5; 8 nucleotides line up with TRBD1. The CDR3 totals 16 residues. V was clipped by 4 bases and J by 1 base; unmatched bases: 7. CDR1 and CDR2 (germline): SGHRS, YFSETQ. CDR3 nucleotides: TGCGCCAGCAGCCCCGGACAGGGTACCAGCAATCAGCCCCAGCATTTT. Its protein is CASSPGQGTSNQPQHF.

The chain joins TRBV6-2 or TRBV6-3 to TRBJ2-5; 8 positions agree with TRBD1. After removal of 4 bases from V and 5 bases from J, the junction contained 9 bases not matched to a gene. This CDR3 spans 15 amino acids. Germline V lookup: CDR1 MNHEY, CDR2 SVGEGT. Here the CDR3 DNA reads TGTGCCAGCAGTTCCTTACGGACAGGGACGGAGACCCAGTACTTC. This sequence encodes CASSSLRTGTETQYF.

The chain carries TRBV21-1 and TRBJ2-1; TRBD1, the table's D call, lacks a check against the DNA. TRBV21-1 is listed as a pseudogene. The CDR3 is made up of 16 amino acids. In nucleotides, the CDR3 is TGTGCCAGCAGCCGATCGGTCCAGGGTCCACACAATGAGCAGTTCTTC. Translated, it gives CASSRSVQGPHNEQFF.

The gene calls are TRBV28 and TRBJ1-2; TRBD1 matches at 7 bases. There are 13 residues in the CDR3. V lost 5 bases and J lost 4; bases outside the gene matches: 4. Germline lookup yields CDR1 MDHEN and CDR2 SYDVKM. The CDR3 protein is CASSPPGGYGYTF. CDR3 in DNA: TGTGCCAGCAGTCCGCCAGGGGGCTATGGCTACACCTTC.